Listed below are T cell receptor beta chains from one sample, sequenced in a study of T cells after yellow fever vaccination. TCRdb ran MiXCR on the 5' RACE reads and lists one entry per CDR3 protein. The sample gives around 72,000 distinct CDR3 sequences, about 7.3% of which show up once; around 29% is in the top ten. This specimen consisted of CD8+ T cells sorted from PBMCs, obtained 10 to 11 days after the first yellow fever vaccination. These receptors came from a man between 18 and 35 years old who received the YFV17D yellow fever vaccine. CDR3s include the opening cysteine and the closing phenylalanine or tryptophan.

TRBJ2-7,TRBV19,14,CASSEGQGTYEQYF
TRBJ2-1,TRBV7-8,15,CASSPPPTGYNEQFF
TRBJ1-4,TRBV27,14,CASSFIGGNEKLFF
TRBJ2-2,TRBV10-3,21,CAISESTPGQGALLYTGELFF
TRBJ1-6,TRBV6-5,12,CASSFQGSPLHF
TRBJ1-6,TRBV9,15,CASSPRDRLNSPLHF
TRBJ1-1,TRBV6-1,15,CASSEDRVLNTEAFF
TRBJ2-1,TRBV7-6,12,CASSFRHNEQFF
TRBJ2-3,TRBV15,17,CATSSETGTFTTDTQYF
TRBJ2-3,TRBV20-1,15,CSARGRTGGVDTQYF
TRBJ2-5,TRBV29-1,14,CSVTGRGPQETQYF
TRBJ1-1,TRBV20-1,16,CSARDPEGGRGSEAFF
TRBJ2-1,TRBV4-1,16,CASSQRALRVIDEQFF
TRBJ2-7,TRBV9,14,CASSVSGGDYEQYF
TRBJ2-3,TRBV6-5,18,CASSPSLSSGLKESTQYF
TRBJ2-1,TRBV4-3,15,CASSQDQWVRNEQFF
TRBJ2-7,TRBV12-3/TRBV12-4,12,CASSLRGYEQYF
TRBJ2-1,TRBV24-1,13,CATSPRGNTEQFF
TRBJ2-7,TRBV4-3,15,CASSQDGLAGEEQYF
TRBJ2-1,TRBV12-3/TRBV12-4,13,CASSFRLKGEQFF
TRBJ2-5,TRBV4-2,15,CASSPGTKSKETQYF
TRBJ2-7,TRBV4-2,14,CASSQGDSSYEQYF
TRBJ2-2,TRBV3-1,18,CASSQDLWGLANTGELFF
TRBJ2-3,TRBV7-2,16,CASSLLAGGPTDTQYF
TRBJ1-3,TRBV6-5,12,CASSPGGNTIYF
TRBJ1-5,TRBV4-1,15,CASSRVQGSGQRQHF
TRBJ2-3,TRBV12-3/TRBV12-4,15,CASSIAGGHTDTQYF
TRBJ1-1,TRBV10-2,13,CASSGGVNTEAFF
TRBJ1-2,TRBV7-9,14,CASSGGGDREGYTF
TRBJ2-5,TRBV5-5,15,CASSTDGTSQETQYF
TRBJ2-3,TRBV7-2,13,CASSLVETDTQYF
TRBJ1-5,TRBV7-8,14,CASSLADTNQPQHF
TRBJ1-1,TRBV5-4,12,CASRVGSTEAFF
TRBJ1-5,TRBV4-2,16,CASSPNWGADNQPQHF
TRBJ2-1,TRBV12-3/TRBV12-4,17,CASSPGQGLLTYNEQFF
TRBJ2-7,TRBV19,14,CASSSGLTDREQYF
TRBJ1-1,TRBV6-1,14,CASTQQGLNTEAFF
TRBJ2-6,TRBV7-8,17,CASSLDMAPSGANVLTF
TRBJ2-7,TRBV6-1,13,CASSLGQIYEQYF
TRBJ1-6,TRBV12-3/TRBV12-4,15,CASSLRTGGVSPLHF
TRBJ2-1,TRBV27,14,CASSLSPGHNEQFF
TRBJ2-7,TRBV4-3,14,CASSQAGRGYEQYF
TRBJ1-5,TRBV12-3/TRBV12-4,15,CASSLAYGSNQPQHF
TRBJ1-1,TRBV9,14,CASSVGGQFTEAFF